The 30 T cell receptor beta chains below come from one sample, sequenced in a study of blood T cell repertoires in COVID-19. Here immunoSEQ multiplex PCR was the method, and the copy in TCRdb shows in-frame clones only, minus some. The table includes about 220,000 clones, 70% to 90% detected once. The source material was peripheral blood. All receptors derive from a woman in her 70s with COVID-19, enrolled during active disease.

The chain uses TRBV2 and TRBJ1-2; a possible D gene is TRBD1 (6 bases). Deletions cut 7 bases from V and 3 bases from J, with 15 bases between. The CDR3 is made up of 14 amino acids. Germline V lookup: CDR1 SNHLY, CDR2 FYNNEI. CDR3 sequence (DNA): TGTGCCAGCAAACCCCGGTCAGGGGACTATGGCTACACCTTC. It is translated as CASKPRSGDYGYTF. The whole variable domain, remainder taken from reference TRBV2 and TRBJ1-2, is EPEVTQTPSHQVTQMGQEVILRCVPISNHLYFYWYRQILGQKVEFLVSFYNNEISEKSEIFDDQFSVERPDGSNFTLKIRSTKLEDSAMYFCASKPRSGDYGYTFGSGTRLTVV.

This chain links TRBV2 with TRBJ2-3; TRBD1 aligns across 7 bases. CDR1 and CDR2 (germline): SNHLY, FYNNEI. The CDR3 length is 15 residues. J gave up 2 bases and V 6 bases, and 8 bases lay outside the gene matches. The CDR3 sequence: CASRRDRGSTDTQYF. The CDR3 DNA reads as TGTGCCAGCAGGAGGGACAGAGGGTCCACAGATACGCAGTATTTT. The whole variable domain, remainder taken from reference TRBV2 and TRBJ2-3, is EPEVTQTPSHQVTQMGQEVILRCVPISNHLYFYWYRQILGQKVEFLVSFYNNEISEKSEIFDDQFSVERPDGSNFTLKIRSTKLEDSAMYFCASRRDRGSTDTQYFGPGTRLTVL.

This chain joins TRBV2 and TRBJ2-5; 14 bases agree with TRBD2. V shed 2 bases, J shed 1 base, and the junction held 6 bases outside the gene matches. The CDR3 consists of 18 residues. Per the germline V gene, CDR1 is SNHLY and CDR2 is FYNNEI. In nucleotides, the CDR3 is TGTGCCAGCAGTGAAACTGGACTAGCGGGGGGCTCCCAAGAGACCCAGTACTTC. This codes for CASSETGLAGGSQETQYF.

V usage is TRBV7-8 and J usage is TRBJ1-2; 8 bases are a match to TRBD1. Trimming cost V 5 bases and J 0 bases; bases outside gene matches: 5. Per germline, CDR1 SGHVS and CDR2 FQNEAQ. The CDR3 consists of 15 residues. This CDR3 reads CASSPETGANYGYTF. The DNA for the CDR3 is TGTGCCAGCAGCCCTGAGACAGGGGCTAACTATGGCTACACCTTC. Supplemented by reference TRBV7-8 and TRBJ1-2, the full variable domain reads GAGVSQSPRYKVAKRGQDVALRCDPISGHVSLFWYQQALGQGPEFLTYFQNEAQLDKSGLPSDRFFAERPEGSVSTLKIQRTQQEDSAVYLCASSPETGANYGYTFGSGTRLTVV.

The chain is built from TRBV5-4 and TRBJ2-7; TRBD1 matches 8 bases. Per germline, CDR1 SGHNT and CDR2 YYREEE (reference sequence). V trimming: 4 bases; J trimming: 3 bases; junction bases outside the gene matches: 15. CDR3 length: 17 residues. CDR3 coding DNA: TGTGCCAGCAGCCCTAAAGGGGGGACAGGCTCCTACTACGAGCAGTACTTC. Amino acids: CASSPKGGTGSYYEQYF. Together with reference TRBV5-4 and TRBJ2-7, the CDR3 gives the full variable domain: ETGVTQSPTHLIKTRGQQVTLRCSSQSGHNTVSWYQQALGQGPQFIFQYYREEENGRGNFPPRFSGLQFPNYSSELNVNALELDDSALYLCASSPKGGTGSYYEQYFGPGTRLTVT.

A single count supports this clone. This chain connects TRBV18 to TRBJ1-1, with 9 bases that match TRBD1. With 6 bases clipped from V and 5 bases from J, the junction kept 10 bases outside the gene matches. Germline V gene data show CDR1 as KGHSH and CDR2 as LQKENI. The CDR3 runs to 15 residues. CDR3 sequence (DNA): TGTGCCAGCTCGCAGGGACAGGGCGGCCAGACTGAAGCTTTCTTT. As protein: CASSQGQGGQTEAFF.

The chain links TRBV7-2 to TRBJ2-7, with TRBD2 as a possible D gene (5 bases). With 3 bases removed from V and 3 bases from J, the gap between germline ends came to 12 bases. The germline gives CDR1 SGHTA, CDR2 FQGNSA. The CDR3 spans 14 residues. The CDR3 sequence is CASSFSSHSYEQYF. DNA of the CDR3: TGTGCCAGCAGCTTCTCTAGCCATAGCTACGAGCAGTACTTC.

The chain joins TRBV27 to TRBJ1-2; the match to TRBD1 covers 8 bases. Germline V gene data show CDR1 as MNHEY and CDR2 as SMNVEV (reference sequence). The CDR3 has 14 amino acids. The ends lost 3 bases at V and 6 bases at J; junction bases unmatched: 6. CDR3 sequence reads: CASSLQQGVDGYTF. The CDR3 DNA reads TGTGCCAGCAGTTTGCAACAGGGGGTCGATGGCTACACCTTC.

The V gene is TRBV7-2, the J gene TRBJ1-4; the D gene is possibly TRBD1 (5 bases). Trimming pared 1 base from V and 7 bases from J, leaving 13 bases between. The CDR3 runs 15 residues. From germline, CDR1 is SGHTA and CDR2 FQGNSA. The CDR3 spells CASSLVGREGEKLFF. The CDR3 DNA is TGTGCCAGCAGCTTAGTAGGCAGGGAAGGTGAAAAACTGTTTTTT.

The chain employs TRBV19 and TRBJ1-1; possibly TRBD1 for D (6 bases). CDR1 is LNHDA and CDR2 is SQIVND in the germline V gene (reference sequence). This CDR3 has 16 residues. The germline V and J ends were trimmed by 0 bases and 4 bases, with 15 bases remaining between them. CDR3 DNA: TGTGCCAGTAGTATAGATGTATACAGGGTACGCACTGAAGCTTTCTTT. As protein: CASSIDVYRVRTEAFF.

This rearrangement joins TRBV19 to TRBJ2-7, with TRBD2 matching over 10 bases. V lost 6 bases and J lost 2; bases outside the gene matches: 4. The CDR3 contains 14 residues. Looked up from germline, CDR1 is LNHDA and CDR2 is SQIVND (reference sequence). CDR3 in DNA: TGTGCCAGTAGCCGACTAGCGGGTCCCTACGAGCAGTACTTC. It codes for CASSRLAGPYEQYF.

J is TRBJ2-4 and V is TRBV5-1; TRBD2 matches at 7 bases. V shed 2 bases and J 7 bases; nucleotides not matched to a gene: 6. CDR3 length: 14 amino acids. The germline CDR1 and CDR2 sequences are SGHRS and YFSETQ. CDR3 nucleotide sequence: TGCGCCAGCAGCTTATCGGGAGGCAGTAACATTCAGTACTTC. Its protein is CASSLSGGSNIQYF.

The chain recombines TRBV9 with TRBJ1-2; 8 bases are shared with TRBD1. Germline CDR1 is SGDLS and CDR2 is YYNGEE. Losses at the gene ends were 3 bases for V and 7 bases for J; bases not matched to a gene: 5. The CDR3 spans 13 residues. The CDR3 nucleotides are TGTGCCAGCAGCGCCGGACAGGGTCCTGGCTACACCTTC. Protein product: CASSAGQGPGYTF.

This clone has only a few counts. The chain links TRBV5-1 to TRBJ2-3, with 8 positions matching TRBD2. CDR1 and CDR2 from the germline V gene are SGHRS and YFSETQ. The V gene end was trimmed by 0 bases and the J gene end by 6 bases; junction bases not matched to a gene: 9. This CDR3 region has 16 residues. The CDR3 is CASSLGVGTSSDTQYF. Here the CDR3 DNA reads TGCGCCAGCAGCTTGGGGGTGGGGACTAGTTCGGATACGCAGTATTTT.

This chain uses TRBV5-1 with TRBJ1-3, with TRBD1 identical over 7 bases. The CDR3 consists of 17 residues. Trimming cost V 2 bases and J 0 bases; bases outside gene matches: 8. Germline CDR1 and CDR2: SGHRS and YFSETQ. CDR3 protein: CASSLRATGTSGNTIYF. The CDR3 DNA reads TGCGCCAGCAGCTTACGGGCGACAGGGACCTCTGGAAACACCATATATTTT.

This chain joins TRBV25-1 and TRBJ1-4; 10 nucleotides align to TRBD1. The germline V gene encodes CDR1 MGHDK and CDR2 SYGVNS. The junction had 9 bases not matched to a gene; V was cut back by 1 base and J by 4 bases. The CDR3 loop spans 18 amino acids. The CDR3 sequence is CASSELGQGRGGNEKLFF. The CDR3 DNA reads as TGTGCCAGCAGTGAATTGGGACAGGGGCGCGGTGGTAATGAAAAACTGTTTTTT.

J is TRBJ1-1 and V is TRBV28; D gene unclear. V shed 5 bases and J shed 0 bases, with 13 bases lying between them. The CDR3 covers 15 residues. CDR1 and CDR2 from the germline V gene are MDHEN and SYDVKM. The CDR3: CASSESGVMNTEAFF. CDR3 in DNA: TGTGCCAGCAGTGAATCCGGGGTCATGAACACTGAAGCTTTCTTT. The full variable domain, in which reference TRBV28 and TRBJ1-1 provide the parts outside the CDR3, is DVKVTQSSRYLVKRTGEKVFLECVQDMDHENMFWYRQDPGLGLRLIYFSYDVKMKEKGDIPEGYSVSREKKERFSLILESASTNQTSMYLCASSESGVMNTEAFFGQGTRLTVV.

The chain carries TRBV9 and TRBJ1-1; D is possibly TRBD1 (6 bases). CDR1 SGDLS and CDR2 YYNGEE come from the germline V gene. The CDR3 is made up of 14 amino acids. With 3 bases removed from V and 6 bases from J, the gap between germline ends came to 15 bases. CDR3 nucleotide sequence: TGTGCCAGCAGCGACGGGACATTCGGTGCTGAAGCTTTCTTT. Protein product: CASSDGTFGAEAFF.

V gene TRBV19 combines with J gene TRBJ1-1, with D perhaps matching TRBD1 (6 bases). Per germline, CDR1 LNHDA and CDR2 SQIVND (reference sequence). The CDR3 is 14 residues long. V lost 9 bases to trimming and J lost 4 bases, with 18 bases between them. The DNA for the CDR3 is TGTGCCAGACTTAACAGGGCACGGTGCACTGAAGCTTTCTTT. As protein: CARLNRARCTEAFF.

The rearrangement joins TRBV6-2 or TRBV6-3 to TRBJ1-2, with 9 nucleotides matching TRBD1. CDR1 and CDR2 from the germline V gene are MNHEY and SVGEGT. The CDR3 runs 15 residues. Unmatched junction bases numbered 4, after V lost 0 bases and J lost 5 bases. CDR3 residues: CASSYSGTGMYGYTF. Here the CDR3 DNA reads TGTGCCAGCAGTTACTCGGGGACAGGGATGTATGGCTACACCTTC.

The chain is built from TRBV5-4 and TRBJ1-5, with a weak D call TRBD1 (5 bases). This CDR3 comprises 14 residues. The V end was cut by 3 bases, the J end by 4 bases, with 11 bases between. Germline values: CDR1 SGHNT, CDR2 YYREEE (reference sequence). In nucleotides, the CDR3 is TGTGCCAGCAGCTCCGGGGGAGTAAATCAGCCCCAGCATTTT. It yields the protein CASSSGGVNQPQHF. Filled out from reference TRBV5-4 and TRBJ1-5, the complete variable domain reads ETGVTQSPTHLIKTRGQQVTLRCSSQSGHNTVSWYQQALGQGPQFIFQYYREEENGRGNFPPRFSGLQFPNYSSELNVNALELDDSALYLCASSSGGVNQPQHFGDGTRLSIL.

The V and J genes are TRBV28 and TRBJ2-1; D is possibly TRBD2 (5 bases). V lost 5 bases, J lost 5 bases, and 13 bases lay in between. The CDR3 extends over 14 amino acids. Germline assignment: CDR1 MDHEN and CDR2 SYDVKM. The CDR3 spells CASSPSREDNEQFF. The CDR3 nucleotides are TGTGCCAGCAGTCCCTCGAGGGAAGACAATGAGCAGTTCTTC.

The CDR3 DNA reads as TGTGCCAGCTCACCCGCGCTAGCGGGACTCTACGAGCAGTACTTC. Translated, it gives CASSPALAGLYEQYF. The chain combines TRBV18 with TRBJ2-7, with 9 bases that match TRBD2. Germline CDR1 reads KGHSH; CDR2 reads LQKENI. Trimming cost V 3 bases and J 3 bases; bases outside gene matches: 6. This CDR3 has 15 residues.

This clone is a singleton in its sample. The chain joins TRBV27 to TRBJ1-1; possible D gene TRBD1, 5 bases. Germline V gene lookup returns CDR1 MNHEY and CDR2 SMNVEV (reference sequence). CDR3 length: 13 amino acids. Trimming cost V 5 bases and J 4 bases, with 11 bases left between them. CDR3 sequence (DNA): TGTGCCAGCAGTCCTGGAGACAGCACTGAAGCTTTCTTT. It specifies CASSPGDSTEAFF.

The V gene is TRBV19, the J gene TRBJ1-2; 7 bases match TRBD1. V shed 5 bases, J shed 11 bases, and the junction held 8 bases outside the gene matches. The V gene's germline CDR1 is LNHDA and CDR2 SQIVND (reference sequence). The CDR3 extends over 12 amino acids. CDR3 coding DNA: TGTGCCAGTAGTCCTTGGACAGGCCTTTACACCTTC. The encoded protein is CASSPWTGLYTF.

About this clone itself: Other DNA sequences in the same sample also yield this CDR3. In DNA, the CDR3 is TGTGCCAGCAGCCAGGGGGGAGGTACTGAAGCTTTCTTT. Its translation is CASSQGGGTEAFF. The genes are TRBV3-1 (or the pseudogene TRBV3-2) and TRBJ1-1, with D possibly being TRBD1 (5 bases). Germline assignment: CDR1 LGHDT and CDR2 YNNKEL (reference sequence). The length of the CDR3 is 13 residues. The V and J ends lost 3 bases and 5 bases respectively, with 10 bases between them.

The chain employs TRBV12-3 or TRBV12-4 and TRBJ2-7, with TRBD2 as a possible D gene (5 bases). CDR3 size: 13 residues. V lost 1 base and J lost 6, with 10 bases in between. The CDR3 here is CASSLVAGSEQYF. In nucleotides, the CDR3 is TGTGCCAGCAGTTTAGTTGCTGGGAGCGAGCAGTACTTC.

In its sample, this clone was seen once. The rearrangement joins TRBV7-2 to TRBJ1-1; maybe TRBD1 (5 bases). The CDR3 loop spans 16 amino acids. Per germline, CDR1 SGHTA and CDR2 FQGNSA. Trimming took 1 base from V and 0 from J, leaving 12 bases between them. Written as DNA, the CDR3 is TGTGCCAGCAGCTTAGTTATGGGGGGTATGAACACTGAAGCTTTCTTT. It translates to CASSLVMGGMNTEAFF.

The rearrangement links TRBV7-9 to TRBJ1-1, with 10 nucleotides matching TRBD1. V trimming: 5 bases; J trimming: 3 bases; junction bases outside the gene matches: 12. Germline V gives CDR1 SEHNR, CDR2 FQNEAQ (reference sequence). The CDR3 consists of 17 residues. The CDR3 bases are TGTGCCAGCAGCGTACCCGGGACAGGGGAAATGGACACTGAAGCTTTCTTT. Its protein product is CASSVPGTGEMDTEAFF.

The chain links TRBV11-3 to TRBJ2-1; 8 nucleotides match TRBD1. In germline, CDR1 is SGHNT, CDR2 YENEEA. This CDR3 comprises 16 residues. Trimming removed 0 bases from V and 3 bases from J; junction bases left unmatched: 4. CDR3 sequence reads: CASSLDSGTGYNEQFF. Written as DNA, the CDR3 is TGTGCCAGCAGCTTAGACTCCGGGACAGGCTACAATGAGCAGTTCTTC.